These 4 T cell receptor beta chains originate from one sample sequenced in a study of T cell repertoires in cytomegalovirus infection. These receptors lack a known antigen. TCRdb re-called the reads with MiXCR, one entry per CDR3 protein. The table lists nearly 700,000 distinct CDR3 sequences, about 30% of them singletons. The sequencing here drew on cultured PBMCs, taken from culture after CMV antigen stimulation. The receptors were gathered from a human donor in good health (CMV status not recorded). Some clones in this sample may be carry-over from other donors' samples.

This clonotype has just a few counts. The rearrangement uses TRBV4-1 and TRBJ2-5, with D perhaps TRBD1 (5 bases). The germline gives CDR1 MGHRA, CDR2 YSYEKL. Trimming removed 1 base at V and 5 bases at J, with 14 bases between. CDR3 length: 15 residues. CDR3 in DNA: TGCGCCAGCAGCCAAGTCCAGGGATTGGGGGAGACCCAGTACTTC. It is translated as CASSQVQGLGETQYF.

CDR3 in amino acids: CASSSSLWRDSGNTIYF. CDR3 coding DNA: TGTGCCAGCAGCTCCTCTCTATGGAGGGACTCTGGAAACACCATATATTTT. The V gene is TRBV7-8, the J gene TRBJ1-3, with D unclear. The length of the CDR3 is 17 residues. CDR1 is SGHVS and CDR2 is FQNEAQ in the germline V gene. V was shortened by 4 bases and J by 0 bases, with 16 bases between the two germline ends.

The rearrangement links TRBV2 to TRBJ2-5; D is ambiguous. CDR3 length: 13 amino acids. Between the trimmed V and J ends, which lost 4 bases and 5 bases, there was a span of 11 bases. Germline loops: CDR1 SNHLY, CDR2 FYNNEI. The CDR3 sequence is CASSGVEKETQYF. The CDR3 nucleotides are TGTGCCAGCAGTGGGGTGGAGAAGGAGACCCAGTACTTC.

This chain's CDR3 is CASSSGRNTDTQYF. CDR3 bases: TGCGCCAGCAGCTCGGGGCGAAACACAGATACGCAGTATTTT. This chain links TRBV5-1 with TRBJ2-3; possibly TRBD1 or TRBD2 for D (5 bases each). Trimming cost V 3 bases and J 2 bases, with 10 bases left between them. This CDR3 contains 14 residues. The germline gives CDR1 SGHRS, CDR2 YFSETQ. Using reference TRBV5-1 and TRBJ2-3 for the parts outside the CDR3, the full variable domain is KAGVTQTPRYLIKTRGQQVTLSCSPISGHRSVSWYQQTPGQGLQFLFEYFSETQRNKGNFPGRFSGRQFSNSRSEMNVSTLELGDSALYLCASSSGRNTDTQYFGPGTRLTVL.